These 27 T cell receptor beta chains share one sample of origin, sequenced in a study of early T cells in non-severe SARS-CoV-2 infection. TCRdb re-analysed the 5' RACE reads in MiXCR, keeping a single row per CDR3 protein. The sample records approximately 68,000 distinct CDR3 sequences, about 9.4% being singletons. This specimen consisted of whole blood, obtained at baseline. All receptors derive from an adult who was a healthcare worker with PCR-confirmed SARS-CoV-2 infection or an uninfected control (not recorded which).

The sample holds a few counts of this clonotype. The chain uses TRBV10-3 and TRBJ2-7; D perhaps matches TRBD1 (6 bases). The germline V gene has CDR1 ENHRY and CDR2 SYGVKD. The germline V and J ends were trimmed by 8 bases and 3 bases, with 11 bases remaining between them. CDR3 length: 12 amino acids. The CDR3: CAIGGQNYEQYF. CDR3 bases: TGTGCCATCGGGGGACAAAACTACGAGCAGTACTTC.

This clonotype has ten or more counts. The chain employs TRBV19 and TRBJ2-7; D is uncertain. The CDR3 loop spans 15 amino acids. V was pared by 3 bases and J by 0 bases, with 12 bases between. Germline V gene data show CDR1 as LNHDA and CDR2 as SQIVND (reference sequence). Written as DNA, the CDR3 is TGTGCCAGTAGTATTGGTGGAACATACTCCTACGAGCAGTACTTC. Its protein product is CASSIGGTYSYEQYF.

This clonotype showed up just a few times. CDR3 bases: TGTGCCAGCAGCTTAGCGAAGGGAGATACGCAGTATTTT. Its protein is CASSLAKGDTQYF. The rearrangement links TRBV7-8 to TRBJ2-3; D not resolved. CDR3 length equals 13 residues. V shed 0 bases and J shed 5 bases, with 6 bases lying between them. CDR1 is SGHVS, CDR2 FQNEAQ, per germline.

Here the CDR3 DNA reads TGTGCCACCAGTGATTTCCCAGGATCCGGGGAGCTGTTTTTT. It encodes CATSDFPGSGELFF. The chain couples TRBV24-1 to TRBJ2-2; D is uncertain. The V end lost 1 base, the J end lost 6 bases, and 8 bases lay between the germline ends. The CDR3 spans 14 residues. The germline gives CDR1 KGHDR, CDR2 SFDVKD.

This clonotype has a handful of counts. The chain is built from TRBV6-6 and TRBJ1-3; D gene uncertain. This CDR3 spans 19 amino acids. The germline V gene encodes CDR1 MNHNY and CDR2 SVGAGI (reference sequence). The V gene lost 3 bases and the J gene lost 1 base, with 22 bases spanning the gap. CDR3 residues: CASSYSIGYDDASGNTIYF. CDR3 in DNA: TGTGCCAGCAGTTATAGTATCGGGTATGACGACGCGTCTGGAAACACCATATATTTT.

This chain connects TRBV5-1 to TRBJ2-5; D perhaps matches TRBD2 (5 bases). Germline CDR1 reads SGHRS; CDR2 reads YFSETQ. V dropped 1 base and J dropped 4 bases, with 11 bases sitting between them. The CDR3 length is 14 residues. CDR3 amino acids: CASSLPSPRETQYF. The CDR3 nucleotides are TGCGCCAGCAGCTTGCCTAGCCCGAGAGAGACCCAGTACTTC.

The CDR3 here is CASSSGTGEKLFF. CDR3 bases: TGTGCCAGCAGCTCGGGGACCGGGGAAAAACTGTTTTTT. V and J are TRBV7-2 and TRBJ1-4; perhaps TRBD1 as D (5 bases). In germline, CDR1 is SGHTA, CDR2 FQGNSA. The CDR3 length is 13 residues. V dropped 4 bases and J dropped 8 bases, with 11 bases sitting between them.

This clonotype turned up a few times. The chain carries TRBV11-2 and TRBJ2-7; D possibly matches TRBD1 or TRBD2 (5 bases each). Germline CDR1 SGHAT, CDR2 FQNNGV. The CDR3 runs to 12 residues. Trimming cost V 2 bases and J 5 bases, with 7 bases left between them. The CDR3 nucleotides read TGTGCCAGCAGCTTACGGGGCAACGAGCAGTACTTC. Residues: CASSLRGNEQYF.

In nucleotides, the CDR3 is TGTGCCAGCAGCTTCGGGACAGGGAGCAACGAGCAGTACTTC. Protein sequence: CASSFGTGSNEQYF. The gene calls are TRBV9 and TRBJ2-7, with 9 nucleotides matching TRBD1. The CDR3 has 14 residues. Trimming took 4 bases from V and 5 from J; bases not matched to a gene: 7. The germline V gene encodes CDR1 SGDLS and CDR2 YYNGEE.

The chain carries TRBV12-3 or TRBV12-4 and TRBJ2-3; 7 bases line up with TRBD2. The CDR3 runs to 16 residues. The V gene end was trimmed by 5 bases and the J gene end by 3 bases; junction bases not matched to a gene: 11. The CDR3 loop reads CASSLSGLPLTDTQYF. The CDR3 DNA reads as TGTGCCAGCAGTCTTAGCGGGTTGCCCCTAACAGATACGCAGTATTTT.

This clonotype was found many times. The chain joins TRBV5-5 to TRBJ2-3; 9 nucleotides match TRBD2. Trimming at V came to 3 bases and at J to 2 bases, leaving 22 bases not matched to a gene. Germline CDR1 SGHKS, CDR2 YYEKEE (reference sequence). This CDR3 is 21 amino acids long. Here the CDR3 DNA reads TGTGCCAGCAGCTCGACAGCACTCTTGTCGTTAGCGGGGGCCGCCACAGATACGCAGTATTTT. It specifies CASSSTALLSLAGAATDTQYF.

This chain connects TRBV7-2 to TRBJ1-2; no clear D gene. CDR1 SGHTA and CDR2 FQGNSA come from the germline V gene. V gave up 6 bases and J gave up 8 bases, with 19 bases separating them. This CDR3 is 14 amino acids long. The CDR3 loop is CASRPLERVEGYTF. In DNA form, the CDR3 reads TGTGCCAGCAGGCCACTGGAAAGGGTGGAGGGCTACACCTTC.

V is TRBV11-2 and J is TRBJ1-4, with a tentative D call TRBD1 (5 bases). V was trimmed by 2 bases and J by 7 bases, leaving 11 bases between them. The CDR3 contains 14 residues. Germline assignment: CDR1 SGHAT and CDR2 FQNNGV. The CDR3 is CASSLSRVPEKLFF. DNA for the CDR3: TGTGCCAGCAGCTTATCCAGGGTGCCTGAAAAACTGTTTTTT.

This clonotype has a count of ten or more. This sequence joins TRBV24-1 and TRBJ2-3; D possibly matches TRBD1 or TRBD2 (5 bases each). Trimming stripped 1 base from V and 2 bases from J, with 9 bases between. Germline V lookup: CDR1 KGHDR, CDR2 SFDVKD. The CDR3 is 15 residues long. In nucleotides, the CDR3 is TGTGCCACCAGTGATTTTGTTGGGACCACAGATACGCAGTATTTT. Amino acid sequence: CATSDFVGTTDTQYF.

This clonotype turned up a few times. The chain is built from TRBV3-1 and TRBJ1-5; D is undetermined. Trimming stripped 1 base from V and 5 bases from J, with 6 bases between. The CDR3 is 13 residues long. Germline V lookup: CDR1 LGHDT, CDR2 YNNKEL (reference sequence). Here the CDR3 reads CASSQGSYQPQHF. The CDR3 bases are TGTGCCAGCAGCCAAGGGAGTTATCAGCCCCAGCATTTT.

The chain has TRBV20-1 and TRBJ2-1, with a tentative D call TRBD1 (6 bases). The germline V and J ends were trimmed by 2 bases and 1 base, with 12 bases remaining between them. This CDR3 has 15 amino acids. Germline-derived CDR1 and CDR2 are DFQATT and SNEGSKA (reference sequence). The CDR3 region is CSARLAGVSYNEQFF. For the CDR3, the DNA is TGCAGTGCTAGATTGGCAGGGGTGTCCTACAATGAGCAGTTCTTC.

This clonotype has a count of ten or more. The chain recombines TRBV24-1 with TRBJ1-5, with TRBD1 matching over 8 bases. CDR3 length: 14 residues. J lost 5 bases, V lost 2 bases, and 1 base had no gene match. Germline values: CDR1 KGHDR, CDR2 SFDVKD. CDR3 in amino acids: CATSDSGGDQPQHF. CDR3 DNA sequence: TGTGCCACCAGTGATTCAGGGGGCGATCAGCCCCAGCATTTT.

This clonotype was seen a few times. This sequence joins TRBV6-1 and TRBJ2-2; 9 positions match TRBD1. Germline values: CDR1 MNHNS, CDR2 SASEGT. V was clipped by 1 base and J by 7 bases; unmatched bases: 4. The CDR3 contains 15 residues. The CDR3 DNA follows: TGTGCCAGCAGTGAAGTACAGGGGGCGGTCGGGGAGCTGTTTTTT. Translated: CASSEVQGAVGELFF.

This clonotype turned up a few times. The genes are TRBV11-2 and TRBJ2-3, with D possibly TRBD1 on 6 matching bases. Trimming stripped 5 bases from V and 2 bases from J, with 14 bases between. The CDR3 spans 15 residues. Germline lookup yields CDR1 SGHAT and CDR2 FQNNGV. CDR3: CASSQQGTYTDTQYF. The DNA of the CDR3 is TGTGCCAGCAGCCAACAGGGAACCTACACAGATACGCAGTATTTT.

This clonotype was counted ten times or more. The genes are TRBV4-1 and TRBJ1-3; D gene ambiguous. Germline lookup yields CDR1 MGHRA and CDR2 YSYEKL. The germline V and J ends were trimmed by 4 bases and 0 bases, with 13 bases remaining between them. The CDR3 totals 16 residues. Written as DNA, the CDR3 is TGCGCCAGCAGCCTCGGACCGGGGAGCTCTGGAAACACCATATATTTT. It yields the protein CASSLGPGSSGNTIYF.

This clonotype was found many times. This chain joins TRBV7-2 and TRBJ1-2, with 9 bases fitting TRBD1. The germline CDR1 and CDR2 sequences are SGHTA and FQGNSA. The CDR3 contains 14 residues. With V trimmed by 0 bases and J by 4 bases, 0 bases remained unmatched. The CDR3, as DNA: TGTGCCAGCAGCTTAGCGGGACAGGGCTATGGCTACACCTTC. This encodes CASSLAGQGYGYTF.

This clonotype has at least ten counts. The CDR3: CASSHGEDQPQHF. Here the CDR3 DNA reads TGTGCCAGCAGCCACGGGGAGGATCAGCCCCAGCATTTT. The chain has TRBV6-6 and TRBJ1-5; D is unclear. The CDR3 is 13 amino acids. V shed 6 bases and J shed 5 bases, with 11 bases lying between them. Germline V gives CDR1 MNHNY, CDR2 SVGAGI (reference sequence).

This clonotype was detected ten times or more. V and J are TRBV7-9 and TRBJ2-1; D unclear. CDR3 length: 16 residues. V shed 4 bases and J shed 7 bases, with 20 bases lying between them. Germline V gene sequence: CDR1 SEHNR, CDR2 FQNEAQ (reference sequence). This CDR3 reads CASSSTLWRTVNEQFF. CDR3 bases: TGTGCCAGCAGCTCCACTCTCTGGCGGACCGTGAATGAGCAGTTCTTC.

This clonotype was detected a few times. The rearrangement links TRBV2 to TRBJ1-1, with D possibly TRBD1 on 5 matching bases. Between the trimmed V and J ends, which lost 8 bases and 8 bases, there was a span of 15 bases. This CDR3 comprises 12 residues. From germline, CDR1 is SNHLY and CDR2 FYNNEI. In DNA form, the CDR3 reads TGTGCCAGCGGGACGGAAACGGCGGAAGCTTTCTTT. The encoded protein is CASGTETAEAFF.

This clonotype has more than one count but fewer than ten. V usage is TRBV7-9 and J usage is TRBJ1-1, with 9 bases identical to TRBD1. Unmatched junction bases numbered 3, after V lost 5 bases and J lost 5 bases. Germline CDR1 reads SEHNR; CDR2 reads FQNEAQ (reference sequence). The CDR3 has 13 residues. The CDR3: CASSIDRGTEAFF. CDR3 sequence (DNA): TGTGCCAGCAGCATAGACAGGGGGACTGAAGCTTTCTTT.

The chain has TRBV11-3 and TRBJ2-7, with unresolved D. The CDR3 runs 16 residues. Germline V lookup: CDR1 SGHNT, CDR2 YENEEA. Trimming cost V 1 base and J 2 bases, with 15 bases left between them. CDR3 in DNA: TGTGCCAGCAGCTTAGCCGTAGGGTCTGGGACCTACGAGCAGTACTTC. It encodes CASSLAVGSGTYEQYF.

The chain recombines TRBV7-9 with TRBJ2-5; D is unclear. The CDR3 contains 11 residues. Trimming removed 4 bases from V and 3 bases from J, with 3 bases in between. The germline V gene has CDR1 SEHNR and CDR2 FQNEAQ (reference sequence). The CDR3 DNA is TGTGCCAGCAGCTCGGAAGAGACCCAGTACTTC. Translation: CASSSEETQYF.